A single sample gave rise to the 31 T cell receptor beta chains below, sequenced in a study of blood T cells in healthy people across ages. With a J-beta primer mix and a sample-barcoded 5' primer, a second PCR ran roughly 6 to 11 cycles. TCRdb independently ran MiXCR on the 5' RACE reads; one entry per CDR3 protein. Of 550,000 to 600,000 distinct CDR3 sequences listed, 45% to 55% are singletons. What was sequenced was blood. These TCRs come from an elderly man in good health.

This clonotype was counted a few times. The chain is built from TRBV6-5 and TRBJ1-5; the D gene is possibly TRBD1 (5 bases). Germline V lookup: CDR1 MNHEY, CDR2 SVGAGI. CDR3 length: 12 amino acids. Trimming took off 6 bases at V and 7 bases at J, with 10 bases between the two ends. CDR3 bases: TGTGCCAGCAGGAGCCCAGGGCAGCCCCAGCATTTT. Amino acid sequence: CASRSPGQPQHF.

V gene TRBV20-1 combines with J gene TRBJ2-1; D possibly corresponds to TRBD2 (6 bases). V shed 2 bases and J shed 9 bases, with 17 bases lying between them. Germline V CDR1 and CDR2: DFQATT, SNEGSKA (reference sequence). This CDR3 is 14 amino acids long. CDR3 sequence reads: CSARTGTLEGEQFF. CDR3 DNA: TGCAGTGCTAGAACCGGGACTCTCGAAGGTGAGCAGTTCTTC.

The table lists this clonotype with many counts. The chain has TRBV6-5 and TRBJ2-1, with D perhaps TRBD2 (5 bases). Germline V lookup: CDR1 MNHEY, CDR2 SVGAGI. Trimming removed 5 bases from V and 12 bases from J, with 11 bases in between. The CDR3 runs 11 residues. The CDR3 loop reads CASSAAAVQFF. CDR3 DNA sequence: TGTGCCAGCAGTGCAGCGGCAGTGCAGTTCTTC.

This clonotype was detected only a few times. V and J are TRBV29-1 and TRBJ2-7; possibly TRBD2 for D (5 bases). This CDR3 is 12 amino acids long. The V end lost 7 bases, the J end lost 1 base, and 11 bases lay between the germline ends. Looked up from germline, CDR1 is SQVTM and CDR2 is ANQGSEA. This CDR3 is CSATDWSYEQYF. In nucleotides, the CDR3 is TGCAGCGCCACGGACTGGTCCTACGAGCAGTACTTC.

The table lists this clonotype with a few counts. The chain couples TRBV4-3 to TRBJ1-2, with D perhaps matching TRBD1 (5 bases). V lost 1 base and J lost 4, with 16 bases in between. Looked up from germline, CDR1 is LGHNA and CDR2 is YSLEER. The CDR3 is 16 residues long. Here the CDR3 reads CASSQGRDGSVYGYTF. The CDR3 DNA reads as TGCGCCAGCAGCCAAGGGCGGGACGGAAGTGTCTATGGCTACACCTTC.

This clonotype was seen a few times. The V call is TRBV20-1, the J call TRBJ2-4; 9 bases fit TRBD2. The CDR3 covers 14 residues. V gave up 3 bases and J gave up 4 bases; unmatched junction bases: 4. Germline values: CDR1 DFQATT, CDR2 SNEGSKA (reference sequence). In DNA, the CDR3 is TGCAGTGCTAGGCCTAGCGGGACTAAAAACATTCAGTACTTC. Protein product: CSARPSGTKNIQYF.

The rearrangement joins TRBV12-3 or TRBV12-4 to TRBJ1-5, with D uncertain. V lost 2 bases to trimming and J lost 3 bases, with 8 bases between them. This CDR3 is built from 14 residues. The CDR3 DNA sequence: TGTGCCAGCAGTTTATTCGGATACAATCAGCCCCAGCATTTT. It encodes CASSLFGYNQPQHF.

This clonotype has more than one count but fewer than ten. V gene TRBV6-2 or TRBV6-3 combines with J gene TRBJ2-7, with D possibly TRBD1 on 5 matching bases. This CDR3 has 13 residues. The V and J ends lost 6 bases and 3 bases respectively, with 12 bases between them. CDR1 is MNHEY and CDR2 is SVGEGT in the germline V gene. CDR3 sequence: CASRFDRNYEQYF. The CDR3 DNA reads TGTGCCAGCAGATTCGACAGAAACTACGAGCAGTACTTC.

J is TRBJ2-7 and V is TRBV12-3 or TRBV12-4; perhaps TRBD1 as D (6 bases). The CDR3 covers 14 residues. Trimming cost V 1 base and J 4 bases, with 11 bases left between them. CDR3 bases: TGTGCCAGCAGTTTAGACAGGGCGGGTTACGAGCAGTACTTC. Residues: CASSLDRAGYEQYF.

This chain connects TRBV5-5 to TRBJ2-4; 7 positions match TRBD1. Germline loops: CDR1 SGHKS, CDR2 YYEKEE (reference sequence). With 0 bases clipped from V and 6 bases from J, the junction kept 6 bases outside the gene matches. The CDR3 extends over 15 amino acids. The CDR3 DNA is TGTGCCAGCAGCTTGGCGGGACAGAACCCAAACATTCAGTACTTC. This translates into CASSLAGQNPNIQYF.

The gene calls are TRBV20-1 and TRBJ2-3; 8 bases are shared with TRBD2. This CDR3 contains 15 residues. Germline CDR1 and CDR2: DFQATT and SNEGSKA (reference sequence). The ends lost 6 bases at V and 0 bases at J; junction bases unmatched: 8. CDR3 DNA sequence: TGCAGTGCCGCTACTAGCGGAACTAGCACAGATACGCAGTATTTT. Translation: CSAATSGTSTDTQYF.

This sequence joins TRBV20-1 and TRBJ2-1; weak D call: TRBD1 (5 bases). Germline V gene sequence: CDR1 DFQATT, CDR2 SNEGSKA (reference sequence). The CDR3 totals 11 residues. Deletions cut 6 bases from V and 6 bases from J, with 9 bases between. Written as DNA, the CDR3 is TGCAGTGCGCAGGGCCTCAATGAGCAGTTCTTC. This translates into CSAQGLNEQFF.

The V call is TRBV28, the J call TRBJ2-1; the match to TRBD2 covers 8 bases. This CDR3 spans 18 amino acids. Trimming cost V 2 bases and J 6 bases; bases outside gene matches: 15. Germline V gene lookup returns CDR1 MDHEN and CDR2 SYDVKM. In DNA form, the CDR3 reads TGTGCCAGCAGTTTAAAATGGCAGGGCGGACTAGCATTCAATGAGCAGTTCTTC. Its translation: CASSLKWQGGLAFNEQFF.

This clonotype was observed a handful of times. The chain recombines TRBV20-1 with TRBJ1-6; possible D gene TRBD1, 6 bases. Germline values: CDR1 DFQATT, CDR2 SNEGSKA (reference sequence). This CDR3 comprises 13 residues. V dropped 4 bases and J dropped 7 bases, with 11 bases sitting between them. The CDR3 region is CSATEGGNSPLHF. DNA of the CDR3: TGCAGTGCTACTGAAGGGGGGAATTCACCCCTCCACTTT.

In this sample, this clonotype turned up a few times. The chain recombines TRBV9 with TRBJ2-7, with TRBD2 as a possible D gene (5 bases). In germline, CDR1 is SGDLS, CDR2 YYNGEE. The CDR3 length is 14 residues. Trimming removed 3 bases from V and 4 bases from J, with 14 bases in between. The CDR3 nucleotides read TGTGCCAGCAGCGCCAGGTGGGAGCAATACGAGCAGTACTTC. Encoded protein: CASSARWEQYEQYF.

The chain carries TRBV6-5 and TRBJ1-5; 10 bases are shared with TRBD1. Germline lookup yields CDR1 MNHEY and CDR2 SVGAGI. This CDR3 contains 15 residues. V shed 6 bases, J shed 7 bases, and the junction held 9 bases outside the gene matches. The CDR3 DNA is TGTGCCAGCAGACGCTCCCGGACAGGGGGGCAGCCCCAGCATTTT. Translated, it gives CASRRSRTGGQPQHF.

This rearrangement joins TRBV20-1 to TRBJ1-2, with TRBD1 as a possible D gene (6 bases). There are 14 residues in the CDR3. Trimming shortened V by 5 bases and J by 3 bases, and 16 bases separated the two germline ends. Germline assignment: CDR1 DFQATT and CDR2 SNEGSKA (reference sequence). DNA of the CDR3: TGCAGTGCTTCTTCCGGGGGGCTTGACTATGGCTACACCTTC. Translating gives CSASSGGLDYGYTF.

DNA for the CDR3: TGTGCCAGCAGGCGCCCCGGGGACTATGGCTACACCTTC. It codes for CASRRPGDYGYTF. The chain employs TRBV6-2 or TRBV6-3 and TRBJ1-2; D remains unclear. The CDR3 extends over 13 amino acids. Between the trimmed V and J ends, which lost 6 bases and 3 bases, there was a span of 11 bases. Germline CDR1 reads MNHEY; CDR2 reads SVGEGT.

This clonotype has more than one count but fewer than ten. J is TRBJ2-5 and V is TRBV5-6; TRBD1 or TRBD2 may be the D gene (5 bases each). Deletions cut 0 bases from V and 3 bases from J, with 12 bases between. The CDR3 consists of 15 residues. Germline loops: CDR1 SGHDT, CDR2 YYEEEE. CDR3 DNA sequence: TGTGCCAGCAGCTTGGTTCCCGGGGCTAAAGAGACCCAGTACTTC. Its translation is CASSLVPGAKETQYF. Together with reference TRBV5-6 and TRBJ2-5, the CDR3 gives the full variable domain: DAGVTQSPTHLIKTRGQQVTLRCSPKSGHDTVSWYQQALGQGPQFIFQYYEEEERQRGNFPDRFSGHQFPNYSSELNVNALLLGDSALYLCASSLVPGAKETQYFGPGTRLLVL.

A single count supports this clonotype. Compared with germline, one end of the junction differs, possibly owing to a read error. J is TRBJ1-1 and V is TRBV20-1; no reliable D call. Germline lookup yields CDR1 DFQATT and CDR2 SNEGSKA (reference sequence). The CDR3 sequence is 13 residues long. The CDR3, as DNA: TGCAGTGCTAGATTATTGGGTCGCACTGAGGCTTTCTTT. Protein product: CSARLLGRTEAFF.

J is TRBJ2-1 and V is TRBV7-3; TRBD1 aligns across 7 bases. Germline CDR1 SGHTA, CDR2 FQGTGA. V shed 0 bases, J shed 7 bases, and the junction held 6 bases outside the gene matches. The length of the CDR3 is 15 residues. In DNA form, the CDR3 reads TGTGCCAGCAGCTTAACGACAGGGCCTCAGAATGAGCAGTTCTTC. It yields the protein CASSLTTGPQNEQFF.

Of note for this clonotype: The junction departs from germline at one end; a sequencing error may be responsible. The chain is built from TRBV7-2 and TRBJ1-6; unclear D gene. The germline V gene has CDR1 SGHTA and CDR2 FQGNSA. CDR3 length: 14 amino acids. CDR3 sequence (DNA): TGTGCCGGCAGCTTAATAGTAAATAATTCACCCCTCCACTTT. Translating gives CAGSLIVNNSPLHF.

This clonotype has more than one count but fewer than ten. The chain employs TRBV9 and TRBJ2-1; no clear D. The germline CDR1 and CDR2 sequences are SGDLS and YYNGEE. Trimming took off 4 bases at V and 9 bases at J, with 17 bases between the two ends. The CDR3 runs to 14 residues. The CDR3 DNA sequence: TGTGCCAGCAGCACTCGCCCCCCGCCCTCTGAGCAGTTCTTC. Residues: CASSTRPPPSEQFF.

The chain employs TRBV3-1 and TRBJ2-5, with 13 bases fitting TRBD2. The J call is doubtful: the DNA matches TRBJ2-7 better. Germline assignment: CDR1 LGHDT and CDR2 YNNKEL (reference sequence). The CDR3 totals 15 residues. In DNA, the CDR3 is TGTGCCAGCAGCCAAAGACTAGCGGGAGGCTACGAGCAGTACTTC. This codes for CASSQRLAGGYEQYF.

V usage is TRBV11-3 and J usage is TRBJ2-1; weak D call: TRBD2 (5 bases). Germline V lookup: CDR1 SGHNT, CDR2 YENEEA. Trimming removed 1 base at V and 5 bases at J, with 12 bases between. The CDR3 loop spans 15 amino acids. CDR3 loop: CASSLGGGSNNEQFF. CDR3 DNA: TGTGCCAGCAGCTTAGGTGGAGGATCTAACAATGAGCAGTTCTTC. The full variable domain, in which reference TRBV11-3 and TRBJ2-1 provide the parts outside the CDR3, is EAGVVQSPRYKIIEKKQPVAFWCNPISGHNTLYWYLQNLGQGPELLIRYENEEAVDDSQLPKDRFSAERLKGVDSTLKIQPAELGDSAVYLCASSLGGGSNNEQFFGPGTRLTVL.

The V call is TRBV28, the J call TRBJ2-3; 8 bases map to TRBD1. Germline CDR1 reads MDHEN; CDR2 reads SYDVKM. This CDR3 region has 17 residues. The trim removed 7 bases at V and 4 bases at J, leaving 16 bases unmatched. This CDR3 reads CASTFFTGRGHADTQYF. The CDR3 region has the DNA TGTGCCAGCACCTTCTTCACCGGCAGGGGGCATGCAGATACGCAGTATTTT. Full variable domain (missing parts from reference TRBV28 and TRBJ2-3): DVKVTQSSRYLVKRTGEKVFLECVQDMDHENMFWYRQDPGLGLRLIYFSYDVKMKEKGDIPEGYSVSREKKERFSLILESASTNQTSMYLCASTFFTGRGHADTQYFGPGTRLTVL.

The chain links TRBV27 to TRBJ2-7, with D possibly being TRBD1 (5 bases). The CDR3 spans 14 residues. In germline, CDR1 is MNHEY, CDR2 SMNVEV (reference sequence). Trimming removed 8 bases at V and 1 base at J, with 15 bases between. The chain's CDR3 is CASGYTTDSYEQYF. The CDR3 DNA sequence: TGTGCCAGCGGTTATACGACAGATTCCTACGAGCAGTACTTC.

This clonotype was seen a few times. The chain carries TRBV5-1 and TRBJ1-2; 10 bases line up with TRBD1. This CDR3 comprises 15 residues. V shed 4 bases and J 2 bases; nucleotides not matched to a gene: 5. Germline assignment: CDR1 SGHRS and CDR2 YFSETQ. CDR3 DNA: TGCGCCAGCAGCACCGGGACAGGGGAGAACTATGGCTACACCTTC. Residues: CASSTGTGENYGYTF.

This chain connects TRBV7-2 to TRBJ2-6; either TRBD1 or TRBD2 may fit D (5 bases each). Germline values: CDR1 SGHTA, CDR2 FQGNSA. Between the trimmed V and J ends, which lost 0 bases and 3 bases, there was a span of 9 bases. The CDR3 runs 16 residues. CDR3 protein: CASSLAGAFGANVLTF. In DNA, the CDR3 is TGTGCCAGCAGCTTAGCCGGGGCCTTTGGGGCCAACGTCCTGACTTTC.

CDR3 bases: TGCAGCGTGGGGTCCGGACTAGCGGGAGGGGCTGAGACCCAGTACTTC. Its translation: CSVGSGLAGGAETQYF. The chain carries TRBV29-1 and TRBJ2-5; 15 bases align to TRBD2. The junction had 10 bases not matched to a gene; V was cut back by 6 bases and J by 5 bases. The germline V gene encodes CDR1 SQVTM and CDR2 ANQGSEA. This CDR3 spans 16 amino acids.

This chain joins TRBV7-9 and TRBJ1-2; tentatively, D is TRBD1 (5 bases). V lost 4 bases and J 3 bases, leaving 18 bases between the germline ends. This CDR3 is 16 amino acids long. Germline V gives CDR1 SEHNR, CDR2 FQNEAQ (reference sequence). The CDR3 region is CASSWGSVGRDYGYTF. In DNA form, the CDR3 reads TGTGCCAGCAGCTGGGGGTCCGTCGGGCGCGACTATGGCTACACCTTC. Full variable domain (rest looked up from reference TRBV7-9 and TRBJ1-2): DTGVSQNPRHKITKRGQNVTFRCDPISEHNRLYWYRQTLGQGPEFLTYFQNEAQLEKSRLLSDRFSAERPKGSFSTLEIQRTEQGDSAMYLCASSWGSVGRDYGYTFGSGTRLTVV.